In its sample, the clone carrying this T cell receptor beta chain was seen a few times. Germline CDR1 and CDR2: SGHAT and FQDESV (reference sequence). The CDR3 sequence is 19 residues long. With V trimmed by 3 bases and J by 3 bases, 12 bases remained unmatched. The sample originates from a study of patients and donors after allogeneic stem cell transplantation. TCRdb fed the RT-PCR reads into MiXCR, producing one record per CDR3 protein. This repertoire shows more than 850,000 distinct CDR3 sequences, about a sixth found once; its top ten account for roughly 6%. The receptor was isolated from a human donor who was either an allogeneic HSCT recipient or a stem cell or donor lymphocyte infusion donor (not recorded which). It is not recorded whose cells these are; they may come from a transplant donor. Sequencing was performed on blood, either unsorted or a sorted T cell fraction (not recorded which). The gene calls are TRBV11-1 and TRBJ2-3; TRBD2 agrees at 13 bases. The CDR3 DNA reads as TGTGCCAGCAGCTTGCCCACCCAACTAGCGGGAGGGCGGACAGATACGCAGTATTTT. Its protein is CASSLPTQLAGGRTDTQYF.